The present T cell receptor (beta chain) was sequenced within a study of Ad26.COV2.S vaccination and SARS-CoV-2 variants. Noted treatment: approximately 18 received Ad26.COV2.S at low or high dose, single or two shots; roughly five received placebo; per-sample allocation not given. Following the first vaccine or placebo injection, samples were taken on day 63. The assay was immunoSEQ multiplex PCR, and TCRdb's table has in-frame clones only and misses some. The sample consists of some 270,000 clones, around nine tenths of them appearing once. The V end lost 8 bases, the J end lost 5 bases, and 16 bases lay between the germline ends. CDR1 MNHEY and CDR2 SVGEGT come from the germline V gene. The CDR3 covers 13 residues. Study observations and caveats: Placebo recipients trailed vaccine recipients in spike-specific TCR breadth. Researchers cautioned that TCR breadth and depth analyses may have underestimated total T cell responses.

Notes on this clone: Its antigen remains unknown.

The chain employs TRBV6-2 or TRBV6-3 and TRBJ2-7; maybe TRBD2 (6 bases). Sequenced here: peripheral blood, sampled in a trial of Ad26.COV2.S vaccine versus placebo. The sequence derives from a person aged 18-60 years who received the Ad26.COV2.S COVID-19 vaccine or a placebo. The CDR3 loop reads CASRRSSGDEQYV. DNA for the CDR3: TGTGCCAGCCGCCGGAGTTCGGGGGACGAGCAGTACGTC.